Listed here is a single T cell receptor beta chain. Its antigen is not identified. Germline V CDR1 and CDR2: MNHEY, SVGAGI. Between the trimmed V and J ends, which lost 6 bases and 2 bases, there was a span of 11 bases. The CDR3 totals 15 residues. The entry originates in a study of T cell responses to AZD1222 COVID-19 vaccine. General study results and limits: Baseline serology detected seropositivity in only 6 or 7 AZD1222 recipients. Spike-specific TCR breadth and depth both grew after two AZD1222 doses.

Assay used: immunoSEQ multiplex PCR; TCRdb lists only in-frame clones, some missing. The sample holds about 120,000 clones, 70% to 90% seen once. The sequenced sample was peripheral blood, obtained 28 days after the second AZD1222 dose. This receptor was obtained from an adult who received the AZD1222 COVID-19 vaccine. The rearrangement joins TRBV6-5 to TRBJ1-6; D is unresolved. The CDR3 here is CASSPGGTYNSPLHF. The CDR3 nucleotides read TGTGCCAGCAGCCCCGGAGGGACCTATAATTCACCCCTCCACTTT.